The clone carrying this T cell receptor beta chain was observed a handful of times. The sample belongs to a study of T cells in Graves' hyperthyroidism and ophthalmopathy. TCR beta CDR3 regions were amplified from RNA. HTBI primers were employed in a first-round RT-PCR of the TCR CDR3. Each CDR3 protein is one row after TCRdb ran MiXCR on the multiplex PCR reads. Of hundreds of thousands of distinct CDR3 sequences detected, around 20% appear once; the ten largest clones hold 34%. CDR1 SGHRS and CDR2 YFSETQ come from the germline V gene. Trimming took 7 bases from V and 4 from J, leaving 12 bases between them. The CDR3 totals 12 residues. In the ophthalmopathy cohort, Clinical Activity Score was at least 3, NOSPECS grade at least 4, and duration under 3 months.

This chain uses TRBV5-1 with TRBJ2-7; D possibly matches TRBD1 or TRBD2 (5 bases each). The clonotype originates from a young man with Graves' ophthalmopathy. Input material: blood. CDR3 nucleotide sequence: TGCGCCAGCGGGACGAGCGGATACGAGCAGTACTTC. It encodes CASGTSGYEQYF.